The entry that follows covers one T cell receptor (beta chain) sequence. The data stem from a study of blood T cell repertoires in COVID-19. Method: immunoSEQ multiplex PCR; TCRdb's copy keeps in-frame clones and lacks some. The sample yields roughly 300,000 clones, around 85% seen once. The germline V gene has CDR1 MNHEY and CDR2 SVGEGT. The length of the CDR3 is 14 residues. Trimming took off 2 bases at V and 0 bases at J, with 5 bases between the two ends. The sample taken for sequencing was peripheral blood. The chain uses TRBV6-2 or TRBV6-3 and TRBJ1-3, with D unclear. This sequence originates from a woman aged 25-40 years with COVID-19, enrolled during active disease. The CDR3 loop is CASSYGPSGNTIYF. The CDR3 DNA is TGTGCCAGCAGTTACGGGCCCTCTGGAAACACCATATATTTT.